In its sample, the clone carrying this T cell receptor beta chain was seen many times. Its antigen remains unidentified. The entry originates in a study of T cells in Graves' hyperthyroidism and ophthalmopathy. Study-level points and caveats: Stable hyperthyroidism was separated from ophthalmopathy by a model based on 13 V-J features.

Patients with ophthalmopathy all had a Clinical Activity Score of at least 3, a NOSPECS grade of at least 4 and duration under 3 months. RNA transcripts gave rise to amplified TCR beta CDR3 regions. Primed by the HTBI set, a first-round RT-PCR was run on the TCR CDR3. TCRdb reanalysed the multiplex PCR reads using MiXCR and keeps one entry per CDR3 protein. The table lists 600,000 to 700,000 distinct CDR3 sequences, 14% to 15% of them singletons. The V gene's germline CDR1 is SEHNR and CDR2 FQNEAQ (reference sequence). The CDR3 is 13 residues long. The V end was cut by 7 bases, the J end by 6 bases, with 15 bases between.

The chain recombines TRBV7-9 with TRBJ1-1; TRBD1 is a possible D gene (5 bases). This sequence originates from a woman in her thirties or forties with Graves' ophthalmopathy. The sample was blood. The CDR3 DNA reads as TGTGCCAGCACGACCGTAGTGGGGGCTGAAGCTTTCTTT. It specifies CASTTVVGAEAFF.